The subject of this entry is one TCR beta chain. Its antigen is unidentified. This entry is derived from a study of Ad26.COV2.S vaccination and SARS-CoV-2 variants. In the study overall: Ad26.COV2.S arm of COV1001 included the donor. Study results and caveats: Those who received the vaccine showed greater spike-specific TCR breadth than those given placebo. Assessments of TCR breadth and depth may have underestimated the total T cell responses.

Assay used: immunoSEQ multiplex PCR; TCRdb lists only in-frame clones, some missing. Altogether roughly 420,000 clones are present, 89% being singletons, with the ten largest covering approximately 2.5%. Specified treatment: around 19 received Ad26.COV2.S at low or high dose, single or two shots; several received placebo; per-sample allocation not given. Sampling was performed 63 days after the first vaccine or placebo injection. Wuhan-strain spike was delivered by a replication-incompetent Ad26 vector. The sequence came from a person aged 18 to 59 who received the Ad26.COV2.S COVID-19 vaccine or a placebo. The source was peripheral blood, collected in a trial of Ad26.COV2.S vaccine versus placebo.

CDR3 in DNA: TGTGCCAGCAGCTTGACACTGGGACAGGGTTTGTATAGCAATCAGCCCCAGCATTTT. Translation: CASSLTLGQGLYSNQPQHF. This chain connects TRBV5-6 to TRBJ1-5, with TRBD1 matching over 9 bases. This CDR3 spans 19 amino acids. Losses at the gene ends were 1 base for V and 0 bases for J; bases not matched to a gene: 11. The germline gives CDR1 SGHDT, CDR2 YYEEEE.